Listed here are 17 T cell receptor beta chains from one sample, sequenced in a study of T cell clones after liver transplantation. This table comes from immunoSEQ multiplex PCR, and its TCRdb copy is limited to in-frame clones, with some not included. The data contain around 110,000 clones, approximately 90% of them singletons. Specimen: CD4+ T cells from blood, collected 12 months after liver transplant. These receptors came from a human patient who received a liver transplant. Some of these T cells may belong to the graft donor.

This clone was seen once. The rearrangement links TRBV29-1 to TRBJ2-7, with D possibly TRBD2 on 5 matching bases. Germline CDR1 reads SQVTM; CDR2 reads ANQGSEA. The CDR3 is 13 residues long. Trimming pared 5 bases from V and 6 bases from J, leaving 17 bases between. The CDR3 region has the DNA TGCAGCGTTTGCGAGGGATACGGTCTCGAGCAGTACTTC. It is translated as CSVCEGYGLEQYF.

The genes are TRBV5-1 and TRBJ2-7, with a tentative D call TRBD2 (7 bases). The germline CDR1 and CDR2 sequences are SGHRS and YFSETQ. The CDR3 contains 12 residues. The V and J ends lost 5 bases and 5 bases respectively, with 11 bases between them. The CDR3 here is CASRTGGHEQYF. The DNA for the CDR3 is TGCGCCAGCAGGACGGGGGGCCACGAGCAGTACTTC.

In its sample, this clone was seen once. This chain joins TRBV10-3 and TRBJ1-1; no reliable D call. Trimming stripped 4 bases from V and 5 bases from J, with 11 bases between. The CDR3 consists of 13 residues. Germline V lookup: CDR1 ENHRY, CDR2 SYGVKD. The CDR3 nucleotides read TGTGCCATCAGTGTTAACATAGAAACTGAAGCTTTCTTT. It yields the protein CAISVNIETEAFF.

This clone was observed a handful of times. J is TRBJ1-4 and V is TRBV9; D might be TRBD1 (6 bases). The germline V gene encodes CDR1 SGDLS and CDR2 YYNGEE. With 4 bases removed from V and 6 bases from J, the gap between germline ends came to 19 bases. This CDR3 region has 16 residues. This chain's CDR3 is CASSPGPGVRDEKLFF. In DNA form, the CDR3 reads TGTGCCAGCAGCCCAGGGCCAGGGGTTCGCGATGAAAAACTGTTTTTT.

There are a few counts of this clone. The chain recombines TRBV2 with TRBJ2-1; 8 nucleotides agree with TRBD2. J was trimmed by 7 bases and V by 4 bases; bases with no gene match: 6. The CDR3 totals 14 residues. Germline CDR1 and CDR2: SNHLY and FYNNEI. The CDR3 nucleotides are TGTGCCAGCAGTGGACTAGCGAGAGAAAATGAGCAGTTCTTC. This sequence encodes CASSGLARENEQFF.

The chain employs TRBV19 and TRBJ2-7; D is possibly TRBD1 (5 bases). There are 14 residues in the CDR3. Germline loops: CDR1 LNHDA, CDR2 SQIVND (reference sequence). The ends were cut back, 7 bases at V and 0 bases at J, with 13 bases in the middle. For the CDR3, the DNA is TGTGCCAGTAACAGGCAACTTAACTCCTACGAGCAGTACTTC. Encoded protein: CASNRQLNSYEQYF.

The chain couples TRBV21-1 to TRBJ2-1; the D call of TRBD1 is as the table states it, not checked on the DNA. TRBV21-1 is shown as a pseudogene. CDR3 length equals 15 residues. CDR3 in DNA: TGTGCCAACAGCAATGGGACAGGGTGGCGCAATGAGCAGTTCTTC. Translating gives CANSNGTGWRNEQFF.

The rearrangement joins TRBV11-2 to TRBJ2-2; D might be TRBD1 (5 bases). Looked up from germline, CDR1 is SGHAT and CDR2 is FQNNGV. V was clipped by 1 base and J by 6 bases, with 6 bases between them. This CDR3 is built from 13 residues. CDR3 protein: CASSLAGPGELFF. The DNA for the CDR3 is TGTGCCAGCAGCTTAGCAGGGCCCGGGGAGCTGTTTTTT.

The V gene is TRBV5-1, the J gene TRBJ2-7; the match to TRBD1 covers 9 bases. Trimming cost V 0 bases and J 3 bases; bases outside gene matches: 1. The CDR3 is made up of 14 amino acids. Germline V lookup: CDR1 SGHRS, CDR2 YFSETQ. CDR3 loop: CASSLVDRGYEQYF. DNA of the CDR3: TGCGCCAGCAGCTTGGTGGACAGGGGCTACGAGCAGTACTTC.

V gene TRBV6-1 combines with J gene TRBJ2-7; D is unresolved. Per the germline V gene, CDR1 is MNHNS and CDR2 is SASEGT. The CDR3 covers 13 residues. V was cut by 1 base and J by 7 bases, with 11 bases left in between. The CDR3 loop is CASSEVELGEQYF. The CDR3 DNA sequence: TGTGCCAGCAGTGAAGTTGAGCTGGGGGAGCAGTACTTC.

The chain couples TRBV6-5 to TRBJ1-3; possible D gene TRBD1, 5 bases. The germline V and J ends were trimmed by 4 bases and 2 bases, with 9 bases remaining between them. The germline V gene has CDR1 MNHEY and CDR2 SVGAGI. This CDR3 spans 14 amino acids. The CDR3: CASSLAGTGNTIYF. CDR3 coding DNA: TGTGCCAGCAGTTTAGCAGGGACTGGAAACACCATATATTTT.

The rearrangement uses TRBV7-2 and TRBJ2-7, with 9 positions matching TRBD1. The J segment lost 2 bases and the V segment lost 5 bases, leaving 7 bases of the junction unmatched. The CDR3 is 15 amino acids. Germline V gives CDR1 SGHTA, CDR2 FQGNSA. The CDR3: CASSLGQGRTYEQYF. CDR3 coding DNA: TGTGCCAGCAGCCTCGGACAGGGGCGAACCTACGAGCAGTACTTC.

V is TRBV7-2 and J is TRBJ1-5, with TRBD1 matching 7 bases. The CDR3 totals 14 residues. Germline CDR1 reads SGHTA; CDR2 reads FQGNSA. V lost 4 bases and J lost 1; bases outside the gene matches: 1. The CDR3: CASSSQGSNQPQHF. Written as DNA, the CDR3 is TGTGCCAGCAGCTCACAGGGGAGCAATCAGCCCCAGCATTTT.

The chain has TRBV27 and TRBJ2-2, with D unresolved. The V and J ends lost 2 bases and 6 bases respectively, with 4 bases between them. From germline, CDR1 is MNHEY and CDR2 SMNVEV (reference sequence). This CDR3 spans 12 amino acids. The DNA of the CDR3 is TGTGCCAGCAGTTTAGGACCCGGGGAGCTGTTTTTT. Translated, it gives CASSLGPGELFF.

The gene calls are TRBV11-2 and TRBJ2-3, with 12 positions matching TRBD2. CDR1 is SGHAT, CDR2 FQNNGV, per germline. Trimming took 4 bases from V and 3 from J; bases not matched to a gene: 8. The CDR3 is 17 amino acids. The CDR3 DNA reads as TGTGCCAGCAGCTCCTCTAGACTAGCGGGAGCGACAGATACGCAGTATTTT. It is translated as CASSSSRLAGATDTQYF.

This sequence joins TRBV2 and TRBJ2-1; 8 nucleotides match TRBD2. Per the germline V gene, CDR1 is SNHLY and CDR2 is FYNNEI. After removal of 6 bases from V and 5 bases from J, the junction contained 3 bases not matched to a gene. The CDR3 length is 13 residues. This CDR3 reads CASRLAADNEQFF. CDR3 sequence (DNA): TGTGCCAGCAGACTAGCGGCAGACAATGAGCAGTTCTTC.

V and J are TRBV9 and TRBJ2-7; no definite D call. Germline-derived CDR1 and CDR2 are SGDLS and YYNGEE. V was shortened by 0 bases and J by 6 bases, with 10 bases between the two germline ends. The CDR3 spans 13 residues. The CDR3 region has the DNA TGTGCCAGCAGCGTAGCTACGTGGGGCGAGCAGTACTTC. The encoded protein is CASSVATWGEQYF.